This TCR beta chain was observed in a study of T-cell memory formation after mild COVID-19. Study-wide points: Whereas later expanders leaned CD4+, clones contracting day 15 to 85 showed a balanced CD4/CD8 makeup. For contracting clones, CD4+ ones sat mainly in CM and EM, CD8+ in EMRA.

After removal of 7 bases from V and 6 bases from J, the junction contained 8 bases not matched to a gene. CDR3 size: 15 residues. CDR1 and CDR2 from the germline V gene are MNHNS and SASEGT. Worth noting for this clonotype: What it binds is unknown.

TCRdb re-called the 5' RACE reads through MiXCR, storing one row per CDR3 protein. Of roughly 600,000 distinct CDR3 sequences listed, roughly 18% were seen once; the top ten hold about 11%. What was sequenced was PBMCs or a T cell subset sorted from them (not recorded which). The V call is TRBV6-1, the J call TRBJ1-5; TRBD1 agrees at 11 bases. This receptor was identified in an adult woman who had mild COVID-19 (a few samples of this study predate the infection). Cell type and time point are not known. The DNA for the CDR3 is TGTGCCAGCACCGGACAGGGGGCGATCCCTCAGCCCCAGCATTTT. This sequence encodes CASTGQGAIPQPQHF.